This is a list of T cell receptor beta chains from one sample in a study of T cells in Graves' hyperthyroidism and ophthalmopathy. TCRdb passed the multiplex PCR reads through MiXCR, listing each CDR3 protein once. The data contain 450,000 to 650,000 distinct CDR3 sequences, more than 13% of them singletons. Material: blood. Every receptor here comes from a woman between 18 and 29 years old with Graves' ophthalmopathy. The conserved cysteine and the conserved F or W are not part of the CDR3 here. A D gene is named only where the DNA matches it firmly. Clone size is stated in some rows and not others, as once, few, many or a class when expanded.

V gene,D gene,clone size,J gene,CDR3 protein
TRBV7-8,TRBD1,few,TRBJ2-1,ASSSLEGLIGTGAYNEQF
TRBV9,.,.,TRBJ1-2,ASSATQGAYYGYT
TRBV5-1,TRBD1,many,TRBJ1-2,ASRYPGTVLNYGYT
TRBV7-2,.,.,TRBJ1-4,ASSLRSSEKLF
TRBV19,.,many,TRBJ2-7,ASSIQTIPYEQY
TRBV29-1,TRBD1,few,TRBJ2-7,SVSDRGITYEQY
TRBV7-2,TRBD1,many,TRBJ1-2,ASSVLQGASYGYT
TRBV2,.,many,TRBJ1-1,ATRGPPATEAF
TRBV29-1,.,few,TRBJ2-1,SVEWRLVYNEQF
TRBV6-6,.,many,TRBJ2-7,ASSYWLRSIYEQY
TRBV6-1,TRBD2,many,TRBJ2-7,ASRSGLAGGSYEQY
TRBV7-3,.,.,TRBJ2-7,ASSLIAYPGYEQY
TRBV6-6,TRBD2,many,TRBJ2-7,ASSYSGSGSSYEQY
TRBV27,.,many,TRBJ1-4,ASSSSLGGVEKLF
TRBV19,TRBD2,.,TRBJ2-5,ASGLSGGLETQY
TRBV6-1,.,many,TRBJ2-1,ASSDAPAGGSSYNEQF
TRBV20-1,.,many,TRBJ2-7,SAEDRSAEQY
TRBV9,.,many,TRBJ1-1,ASSPSYRVGLNTEAF
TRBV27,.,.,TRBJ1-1,ASSFSHKQGEDTEAF
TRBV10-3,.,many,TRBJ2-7,AISETRNGAYEQY
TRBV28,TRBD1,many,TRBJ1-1,ASSFSVGDRNMNTEAF
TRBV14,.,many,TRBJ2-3,ASSPTRDLTQY
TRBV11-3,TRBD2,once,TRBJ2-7,ASSWGLAGVGIYEQY
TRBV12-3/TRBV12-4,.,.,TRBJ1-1,ASSRTDHEAF
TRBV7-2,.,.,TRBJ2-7,AGSFLPGSYEQY
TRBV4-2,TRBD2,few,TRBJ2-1,ASSQDSGSHNEQF
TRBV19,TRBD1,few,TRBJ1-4,ASKAGQVNEKLF
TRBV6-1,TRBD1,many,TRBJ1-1,ASSTGTGNEAF
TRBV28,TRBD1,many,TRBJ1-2,ASSALRGNYGYT
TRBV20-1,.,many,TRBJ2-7,SVGGEWYEQY
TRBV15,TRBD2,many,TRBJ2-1,ATSRDVRTGLAGESEQF
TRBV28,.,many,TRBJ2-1,ASSLADPEGDEQF
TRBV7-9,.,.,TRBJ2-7,ASRVGRNGQY
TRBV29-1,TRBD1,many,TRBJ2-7,SVEARTGSSYEQY
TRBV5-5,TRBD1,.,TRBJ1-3,ASKIGGAYGNTIY
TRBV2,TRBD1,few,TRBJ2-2,ASSRDRPTLGELF
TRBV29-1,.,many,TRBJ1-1,SVHPGVGRILGTEAF
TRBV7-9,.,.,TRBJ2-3,ASSWGGASTDTQY
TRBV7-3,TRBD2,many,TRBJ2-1,ASSLMSSGSHEQF
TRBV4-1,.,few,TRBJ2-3,ASSQYYIAAVYTDTQY
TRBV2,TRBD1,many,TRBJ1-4,ASSAGQGGTEKLF
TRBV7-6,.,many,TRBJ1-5,ASSEGPPHQPQH